This T cell receptor beta chain was sequenced for a study of radiotherapy plus CTLA-4 blockade in lung cancer. Whole-study context: Objective responses were observed in 15% to 20% of patients, and disease control was achieved by 30% to 35%. Broader study findings: The study found tumor-derived TCR clones expanded in blood after radiotherapy plus ipilimumab.

Sequencing used immunoSEQ multiplex PCR; TCRdb keeps in-frame clones, though not all of them. This sample has around 20,000 clones, with about 82% found just once. About this clone: No antigen is known for it.

CTLA-4 blockade using ipilimumab, together with focal radiation, was received by patients with chemo-refractory metastatic non-small-cell lung cancer. The TCR was taken from a human donor with non-small cell lung cancer whose response to radiotherapy plus ipilimumab could not be evaluated. The sequencing here drew on peripheral blood, taken from a patient treated with radiotherapy plus ipilimumab.

CDR3 sequence: CASSVGQQLAKNIQYF. In DNA, the CDR3 is TGTGCCAGCAGCGTAGGACAGCAACTAGCCAAAAACATTCAGTACTTC. V and J are TRBV9 and TRBJ2-4; TRBD1 is a possible D gene (5 bases). V was pared by 0 bases and J by 0 bases, with 10 bases between. The CDR3 length is 16 residues. Germline V gives CDR1 SGDLS, CDR2 YYNGEE.